These T cell receptor beta chains were read from a single sample in a study of blood T cell repertoires in COVID-19. Repertoires were generated with immunoSEQ multiplex PCR, while TCRdb's copy carries only in-frame clones and drops some. The repertoire includes around 100,000 clones, more than 60% of them detected once, and 20% sits in the top ten. Sequenced material: peripheral blood. The receptors stem from a man between 65 and 85 years old with active or convalescent COVID-19. Both conserved end residues are part of each CDR3. Size values are once, few and many counts, or a class for expanded clones, and some rows have none.

v_call	clone_size	cdr3_aa
TRBV5-1	few	CASSLEQPGTEAFF
TRBV27	NA	CASSYRDRGRYGYTF
TRBV14	NA	CASSRPRGLGGELFF
TRBV19	NA	CASTPNYPNTGELFF
TRBV27	NA	CASSYWTGRSYEQYF
TRBV2	NA	CASSERMESGLRYF
TRBV6-1	NA	CASSEWLAGYNEQFF
TRBV2	NA	CASRAGTDSYEQYF
TRBV14	NA	CASSLLAGADGYTF
TRBV6-5	NA	CASSYRGGEAFF
TRBV7-3	NA	CASSPQGANTEAFF
TRBV30	few	CAWRGSTGNNSPLHF
TRBV18	NA	CASSPASGGVMDGYTF
TRBV19	NA	CASSIRGRGDEQFF
TRBV30	NA	CAWSVSGRSGTGELFF
TRBV5-1	NA	CASSLGASGRETQYF
TRBV21-1	NA	CASSKITGLNTEAFF
TRBV21-1	NA	CASSKARQGNTEAFF
TRBV6-5	NA	CASSGTGAPYTF
TRBV15	NA	CATSATGSEKLFF
TRBV28	NA	CASTRGAGGQNEQFF
TRBV7-2	NA	CASSSTTGFYGYTF
TRBV11-2	NA	CASSLGRGYGYTF
TRBV28	NA	CASSGQGRDIRNQPQHF
TRBV7-2	NA	CASSLRWGQGGQETQYF
TRBV5-5	NA	CASSLGPGETQYF
TRBV10-3	NA	CAISERSESQPQHF
TRBV6-5	NA	CASSPGLSYNEQFF
TRBV10-2	NA	CASTYDRDSQETQYF
TRBV5-1	NA	CASSLGLLTGELFF
TRBV6-5	NA	CASSYSRDEKLFF
TRBV5-1	NA	CASSLGLAHNEQFF
TRBV10-3	NA	CANRGQGTNTEAFF
TRBV6-5	NA	CASSLDWNTGELFF